This TCR beta chain appears in the sequencing data of a study of control samples from healthy donors and cancer patients. Generated by immunoSEQ multiplex PCR, the TCRdb table keeps only in-frame clones and is missing some. The sample lists roughly 120,000 clones, about 95% occurring once. Germline V CDR1 and CDR2: ENHRY, SYGVKD. The length of the CDR3 is 14 residues. After removal of 6 bases from V and 2 bases from J, the junction contained 1 base not matched to a gene. Sequences were obtained from blood. The origin of this receptor is a man younger than 45 in good health. The chain employs TRBV10-3 and TRBJ1-3; 10 bases line up with TRBD1. CDR3 DNA sequence: TGTGCCATCAGCGGGACAGGGGCTGGAAACACCATATATTTT. Translation: CAISGTGAGNTIYF.